The 12 T cell receptor beta chains presented below share a single source sample, sequenced in a study of T cells in Graves' hyperthyroidism and ophthalmopathy. What was amplified from RNA transcripts were TCR beta CDR3 regions. First-round RT-PCR targeting the TCR CDR3 was performed with the HTBI primer set. Using its own MiXCR run on the multiplex PCR reads, TCRdb lists one record per CDR3 protein. Of a few hundred thousand distinct CDR3 sequences listed, about 18% are singletons. Sequences were obtained from blood. The receptors here all came from a man aged 18 to 29 with Graves' ophthalmopathy.

In its sample, this clonotype was seen many times. CDR3 sequence reads: CASSPDLAAYEQYF. DNA for the CDR3: TGTGCCAGCAGCCCGGACCTAGCAGCCTACGAGCAGTACTTC. This chain links TRBV27 with TRBJ2-7, with D perhaps matching TRBD2 (5 bases). The CDR3 runs to 14 residues. Trimming left V 6 bases short and J 2 bases short, with 14 bases between. Germline CDR1 reads MNHEY; CDR2 reads SMNVEV (reference sequence).

This clonotype has just a few counts. CDR3 loop: CASSSLTPLGSPLHF. The DNA of the CDR3 is TGTGCCAGCAGCAGCCTGACCCCCCTAGGCTCACCCCTCCACTTT. The chain joins TRBV12-3 or TRBV12-4 to TRBJ1-6; no definite D call. This CDR3 has 15 residues. V lost 6 bases to trimming and J lost 10 bases, with 19 bases between them.

The chain links TRBV3-1 to TRBJ1-4; D unresolved. V dropped 5 bases and J dropped 0 bases, with 7 bases sitting between them. Germline CDR1 and CDR2: LGHDT and YNNKEL (reference sequence). The CDR3 spans 14 residues. CDR3 amino acids: CASSFPATNEKLFF. In DNA, the CDR3 is TGTGCCAGCAGCTTCCCCGCAACTAATGAAAAACTGTTTTTT.

This clonotype has only a few counts. The CDR3 DNA is TGCAGTGCTACCCGCTGGGCCGGGGAGCTGTTTTTT. Residues: CSATRWAGELFF. The chain uses TRBV20-1 and TRBJ2-2, with D unclear. Trimming took 4 bases from V and 6 from J, leaving 9 bases between them. Germline V CDR1 and CDR2: DFQATT, SNEGSKA (reference sequence). The CDR3 length is 12 residues.

Remarks on this clonotype: Since the CDR3 does not end with the conserved phenylalanine or tryptophan, this likely comes from a read error. CDR3 sequence (DNA): TGTGCCACCAAGGACAGGCAAAATGAAAAACTGTTTCTT. Its protein product is CATKDRQNEKLFL. V and J are TRBV24-1 and TRBJ1-4; 7 bases agree with TRBD1. The CDR3 has 13 amino acids. The germline V gene has CDR1 KGHDR and CDR2 SFDVKD. Trimming at V came to 8 bases and at J to 5 bases, leaving 4 bases not matched to a gene.

This clonotype showed up just a few times. This chain links TRBV20-1 with TRBJ1-2; 7 positions match TRBD1. V was pared by 3 bases and J by 8 bases, with 6 bases of the junction left unmatched. This CDR3 has 12 residues. Germline V CDR1 and CDR2: DFQATT, SNEGSKA (reference sequence). In DNA form, the CDR3 reads TGCAGTGCTAGTCCCACAGGGGAGGGCTACACCTTC. Amino acid sequence: CSASPTGEGYTF.

This clonotype was seen at least ten times. The J gene is TRBJ1-5, the V gene TRBV3-1; unclear D gene. V was pared by 4 bases and J by 4 bases, with 11 bases between. The CDR3 length is 14 residues. CDR1 LGHDT and CDR2 YNNKEL come from the germline V gene (reference sequence). CDR3 sequence (DNA): TGTGCCAGCAGCCCGAACTTGCTAAATCAGCCCCAGCATTTT. This codes for CASSPNLLNQPQHF.

The chain combines TRBV7-2 with TRBJ1-6; maybe TRBD1 (5 bases). The CDR3 has 14 amino acids. The ends were cut back, 6 bases at V and 5 bases at J, with 11 bases in the middle. The germline V gene encodes CDR1 SGHTA and CDR2 FQGNSA. The CDR3 loop is CASRRGWHNSPLHF. The CDR3 DNA reads as TGTGCCAGCAGGCGGGGCTGGCATAATTCACCCCTCCACTTT. Full variable domain (remainder filled in from reference TRBV7-2 and TRBJ1-6): GAGVSQSPSNKVTEKGKDVELRCDPISGHTALYWYRQSLGQGLEFLIYFQGNSAPDKSGLPSDRFSAERTGGSVSTLTIQRTQQEDSAVYLCASRRGWHNSPLHFGNGTRLTVT.

This clonotype showed up many times. The V and J genes are TRBV9 and TRBJ2-1; 10 nucleotides agree with TRBD2. This CDR3 has 16 amino acids. With V trimmed by 1 base and J by 8 bases, 9 bases remained unmatched. The germline V gene encodes CDR1 SGDLS and CDR2 YYNGEE. The CDR3 region is CASSVQLAGSYDEQFF. DNA for the CDR3: TGTGCCAGCAGCGTACAACTAGCGGGGTCTTACGATGAGCAGTTCTTC. Full variable domain (rest looked up from reference TRBV9 and TRBJ2-1): DSGVTQTPKHLITATGQRVTLRCSPRSGDLSVYWYQQSLDQGLQFLIQYYNGEERAKGNILERFSAQQFPDLHSELNLSSLELGDSALYFCASSVQLAGSYDEQFFGPGTRLTVL.

This clonotype was counted at least ten times. The chain combines TRBV20-1 with TRBJ1-1; no firm D call. Germline V gene sequence: CDR1 DFQATT, CDR2 SNEGSKA (reference sequence). This CDR3 spans 12 amino acids. Trimming took off 3 bases at V and 5 bases at J, with 10 bases between the two ends. In nucleotides, the CDR3 is TGCAGTGCTAGTTCGGGAGGGACTGAAGCTTTCTTT. The encoded protein is CSASSGGTEAFF.

This clonotype was seen a few times. The V gene is TRBV24-1, the J gene TRBJ2-2, with D tentatively TRBD2 (5 bases). CDR1 KGHDR and CDR2 SFDVKD come from the germline V gene. The CDR3 spans 14 residues. Between the trimmed V and J ends, which lost 3 bases and 6 bases, there was a span of 10 bases. CDR3 DNA: TGTGCCACCAGTGATCTGGCGGGCTCCGGGGAGCTGTTTTTT. Translating gives CATSDLAGSGELFF.

On this clonotype itself: Possible read error: a much larger clone is one base away. The chain carries TRBV14 and TRBJ2-2, with D maybe TRBD2 (6 bases). Germline V gives CDR1 SGHDN, CDR2 FVKESK. The V gene lost 0 bases and the J gene lost 9 bases, with 8 bases spanning the gap. CDR3 length equals 13 residues. CDR3 in DNA: TGTGCCAGCAGCCAAGATAGCGGCAGGGAGCTGTTTTTT. Translated, it gives CASSQDSGRELFF. The full variable domain, with the rest looked up from reference TRBV14 and TRBJ2-2, is EAGVTQFPSHSVIEKGQTVTLRCDPISGHDNLYWYRRVMGKEIKFLLHFVKESKQDESGMPNNRFLAERTGGTYSTLKVQPAELEDSGVYFCASSQDSGRELFFGEGSRLTVL.